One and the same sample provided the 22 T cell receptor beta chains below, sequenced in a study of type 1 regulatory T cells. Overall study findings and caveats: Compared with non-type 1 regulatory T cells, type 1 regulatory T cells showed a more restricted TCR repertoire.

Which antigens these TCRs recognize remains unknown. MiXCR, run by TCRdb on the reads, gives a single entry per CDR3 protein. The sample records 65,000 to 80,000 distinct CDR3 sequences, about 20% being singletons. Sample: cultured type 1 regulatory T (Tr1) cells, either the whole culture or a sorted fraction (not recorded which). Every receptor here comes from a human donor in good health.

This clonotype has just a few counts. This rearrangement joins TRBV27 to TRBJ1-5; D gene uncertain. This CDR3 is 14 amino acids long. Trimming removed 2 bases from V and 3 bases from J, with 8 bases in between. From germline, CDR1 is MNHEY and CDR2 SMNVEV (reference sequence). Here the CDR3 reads CASSLRHPNQPQHF. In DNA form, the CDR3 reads TGTGCCAGCAGTTTAAGGCACCCCAATCAGCCCCAGCATTTT.

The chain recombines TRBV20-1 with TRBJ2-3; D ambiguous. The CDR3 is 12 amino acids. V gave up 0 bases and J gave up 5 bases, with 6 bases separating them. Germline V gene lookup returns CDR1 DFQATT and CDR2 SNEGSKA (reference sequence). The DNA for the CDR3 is TGCAGTGCTAGAGACTACGGAGATACGCAGTATTTT. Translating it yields CSARDYGDTQYF.

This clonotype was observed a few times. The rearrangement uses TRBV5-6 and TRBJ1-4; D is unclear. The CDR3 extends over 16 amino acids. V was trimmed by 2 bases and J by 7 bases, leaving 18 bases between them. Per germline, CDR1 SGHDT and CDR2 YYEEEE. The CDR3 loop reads CASSFKGGSFLEKLFF. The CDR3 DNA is TGTGCCAGCAGCTTTAAAGGTGGATCCTTTCTTGAAAAACTGTTTTTT. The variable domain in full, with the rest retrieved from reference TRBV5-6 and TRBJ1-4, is DAGVTQSPTHLIKTRGQQVTLRCSPKSGHDTVSWYQQALGQGPQFIFQYYEEEERQRGNFPDRFSGHQFPNYSSELNVNALLLGDSALYLCASSFKGGSFLEKLFFGSGTQLSVL.

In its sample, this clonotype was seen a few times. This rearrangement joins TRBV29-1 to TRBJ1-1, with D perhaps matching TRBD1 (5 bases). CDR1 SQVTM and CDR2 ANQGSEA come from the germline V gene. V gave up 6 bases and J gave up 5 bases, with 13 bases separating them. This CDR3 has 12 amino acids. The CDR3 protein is CSVGEGTTEAFF. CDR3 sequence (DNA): TGCAGCGTGGGTGAAGGGACGACTGAAGCTTTCTTT.

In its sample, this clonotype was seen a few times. This CDR3 reads CASSQRGMYEQFF. As DNA, the CDR3 is TGTGCCAGCAGCCAACGCGGGATGTATGAGCAGTTCTTC. The J gene is TRBJ2-1, the V gene TRBV3-1, with D possibly TRBD2 on 6 matching bases. Germline V lookup: CDR1 LGHDT, CDR2 YNNKEL (reference sequence). Trimming pared 2 bases from V and 8 bases from J, leaving 10 bases between. The CDR3 loop spans 13 amino acids.

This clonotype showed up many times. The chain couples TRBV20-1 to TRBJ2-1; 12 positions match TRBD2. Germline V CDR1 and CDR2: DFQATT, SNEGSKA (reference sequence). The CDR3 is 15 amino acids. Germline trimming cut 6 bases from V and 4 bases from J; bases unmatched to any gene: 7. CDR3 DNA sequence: TGCAGTGCCAATCCCGGGACTAGCGGGTACAATGAGCAGTTCTTC. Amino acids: CSANPGTSGYNEQFF.

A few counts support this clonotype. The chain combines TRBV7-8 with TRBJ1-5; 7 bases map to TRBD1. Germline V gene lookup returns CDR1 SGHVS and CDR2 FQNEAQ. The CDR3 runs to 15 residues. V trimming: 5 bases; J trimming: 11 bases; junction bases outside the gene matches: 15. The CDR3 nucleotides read TGTGCCAGCAGCCGCACAGGGGCCTCTAGGTTGGCCCAGCATTTT. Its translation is CASSRTGASRLAQHF. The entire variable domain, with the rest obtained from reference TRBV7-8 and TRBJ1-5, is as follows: GAGVSQSPRYKVAKRGQDVALRCDPISGHVSLFWYQQALGQGPEFLTYFQNEAQLDKSGLPSDRFFAERPEGSVSTLKIQRTQQEDSAVYLCASSRTGASRLAQHFGDGTRLSIL.

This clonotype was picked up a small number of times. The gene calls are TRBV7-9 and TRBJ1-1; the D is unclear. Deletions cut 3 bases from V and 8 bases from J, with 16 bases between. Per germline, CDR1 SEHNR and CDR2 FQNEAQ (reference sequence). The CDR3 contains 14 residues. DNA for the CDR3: TGTGCCAGCAGCTTCGGAGGTGGTGGCCCCGAAGCTTTCTTT. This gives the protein CASSFGGGGPEAFF.

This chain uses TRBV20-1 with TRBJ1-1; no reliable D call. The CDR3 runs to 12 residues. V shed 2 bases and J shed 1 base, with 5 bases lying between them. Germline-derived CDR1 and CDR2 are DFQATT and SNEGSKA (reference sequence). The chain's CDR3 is CSARTANTEAFF. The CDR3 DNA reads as TGCAGTGCTAGAACCGCGAACACTGAAGCTTTCTTT.

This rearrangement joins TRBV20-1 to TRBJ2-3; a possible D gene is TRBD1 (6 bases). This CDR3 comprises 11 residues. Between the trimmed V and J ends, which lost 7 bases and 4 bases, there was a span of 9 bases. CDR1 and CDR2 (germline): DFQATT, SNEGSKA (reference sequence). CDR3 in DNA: TGCAGTGGGGGGCTGGCAGATACGCAGTATTTT. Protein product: CSGGLADTQYF.

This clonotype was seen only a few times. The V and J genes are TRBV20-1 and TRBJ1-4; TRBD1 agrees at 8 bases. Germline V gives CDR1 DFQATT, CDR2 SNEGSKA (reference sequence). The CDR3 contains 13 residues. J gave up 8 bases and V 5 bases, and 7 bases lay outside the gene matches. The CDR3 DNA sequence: TGCAGTGCTCTGCAGGGGGCACAGGAAAAACTGTTTTTT. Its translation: CSALQGAQEKLFF.

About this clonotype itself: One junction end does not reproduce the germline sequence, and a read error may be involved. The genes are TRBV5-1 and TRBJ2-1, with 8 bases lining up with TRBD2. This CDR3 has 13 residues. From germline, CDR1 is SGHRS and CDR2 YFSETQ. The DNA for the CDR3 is TGCGCCAGCAGCACGGAGCCGGGGACTAGGGTCCGTTTC. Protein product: CASSTEPGTRVRF.

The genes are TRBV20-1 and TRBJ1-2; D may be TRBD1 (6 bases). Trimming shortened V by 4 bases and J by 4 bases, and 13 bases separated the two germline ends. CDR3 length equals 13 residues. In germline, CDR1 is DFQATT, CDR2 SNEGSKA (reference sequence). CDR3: CSATRGGFYGYTF. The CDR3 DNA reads TGCAGTGCTACCAGGGGTGGCTTCTATGGCTACACCTTC.

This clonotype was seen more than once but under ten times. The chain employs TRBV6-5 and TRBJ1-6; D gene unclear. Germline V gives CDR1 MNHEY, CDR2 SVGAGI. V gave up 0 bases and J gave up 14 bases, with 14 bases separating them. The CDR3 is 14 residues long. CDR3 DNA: TGTGCCAGCAGTTACTCGAGAGGAATCTTCACCCTCCACTTT. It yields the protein CASSYSRGIFTLHF.

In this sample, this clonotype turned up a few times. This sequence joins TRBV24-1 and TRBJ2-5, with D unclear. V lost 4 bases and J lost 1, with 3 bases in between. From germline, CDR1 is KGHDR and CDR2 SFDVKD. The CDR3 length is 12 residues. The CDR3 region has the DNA TGTGCCACCAGTGAGGCCCAAGAGACCCAGTACTTC. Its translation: CATSEAQETQYF.

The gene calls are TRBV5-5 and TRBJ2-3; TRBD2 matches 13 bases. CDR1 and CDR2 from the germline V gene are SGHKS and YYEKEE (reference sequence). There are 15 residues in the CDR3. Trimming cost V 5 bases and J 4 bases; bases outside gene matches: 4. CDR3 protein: CASSFGLAGADTQYF. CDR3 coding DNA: TGTGCCAGCAGTTTTGGACTAGCGGGAGCAGATACGCAGTATTTT.

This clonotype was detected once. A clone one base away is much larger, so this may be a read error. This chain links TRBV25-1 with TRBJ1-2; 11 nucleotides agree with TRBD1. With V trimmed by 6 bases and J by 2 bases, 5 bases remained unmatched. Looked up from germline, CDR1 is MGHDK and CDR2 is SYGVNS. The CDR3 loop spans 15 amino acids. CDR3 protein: CASRSRTGGNYGYTF. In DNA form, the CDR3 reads TGTGCCAGCAGGTCCCGGACAGGGGGCAACTATGGCTACACCTTC.

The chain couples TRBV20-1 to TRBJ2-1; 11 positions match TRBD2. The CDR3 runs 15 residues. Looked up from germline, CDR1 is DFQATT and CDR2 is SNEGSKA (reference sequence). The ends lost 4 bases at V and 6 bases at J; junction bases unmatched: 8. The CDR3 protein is CSATFTSGRSNEQFF. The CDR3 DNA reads TGCAGTGCTACCTTTACTAGCGGGAGAAGCAATGAGCAGTTCTTC.

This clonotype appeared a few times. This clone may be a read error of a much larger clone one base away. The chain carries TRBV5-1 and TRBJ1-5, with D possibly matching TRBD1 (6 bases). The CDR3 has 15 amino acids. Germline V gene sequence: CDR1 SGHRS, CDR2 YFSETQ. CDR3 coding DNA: TGCGCCGGCAGCCCGGGGACACTGAAGGATCAGCCCCAGCATTTT. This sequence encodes CAGSPGTLKDQPQHF.

The chain's CDR3 is CASSQLRGETQYF. The CDR3 DNA reads TGTGCCAGCAGCCAATTGAGGGGGGAGACCCAGTACTTC. The chain joins TRBV14 to TRBJ2-5, with D perhaps matching TRBD1 (6 bases). The CDR3 consists of 13 residues. Germline V lookup: CDR1 SGHDN, CDR2 FVKESK. V lost 2 bases and J lost 5, with 9 bases in between.

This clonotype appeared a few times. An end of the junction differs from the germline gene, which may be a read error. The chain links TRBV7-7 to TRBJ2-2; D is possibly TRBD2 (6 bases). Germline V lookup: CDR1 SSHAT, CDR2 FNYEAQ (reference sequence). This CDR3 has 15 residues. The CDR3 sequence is CASSPLQRATGELFF. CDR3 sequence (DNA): TGTGCTAGCAGCCCGCTGCAGCGGGCTACCGGGGAGCTGTTTTTT.

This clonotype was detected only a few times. The CDR3 DNA reads TGCGCCAGCAGCCCACCCTTCGTGGCAGGCGAGCAGTTCTTC. Translation gives CASSPPFVAGEQFF. The chain uses TRBV4-1 and TRBJ2-1; D is unresolved. V lost 4 bases, J lost 10 bases, and 17 bases lay in between. Looked up from germline, CDR1 is MGHRA and CDR2 is YSYEKL. The CDR3 spans 14 residues.